This T cell receptor (beta chain) comes out of a study of cytomegalovirus exposure and HLA in healthy donors. Whole-study findings and limits: It was confirmed in vitro that three of the CMV-associated chains were specific for CMV antigens. A likely sequencing artifact accounted for one observed cluster of highly shared sequence variants.

Likely unrecorded immune exposures existed in these nominally healthy donors. A word on this clone: The antigen is undetermined.

The CDR3 spans 13 residues. Germline V CDR1 and CDR2: MNHEY, SVGAGI. Trimming took off 2 bases at V and 4 bases at J, with 6 bases between the two ends. This PCR relied on a set of 60 Vbeta primers and 13 Jbeta primers. The protocol was immunoSEQ multiplex PCR, while the TCRdb copy is restricted to in-frame clones and leaves out a portion. The data show 100,000 or so clones, and the top ten clones hold approximately 0.6%. The sequenced sample consisted of PBMCs. This clonotype originated in a man aged 45-65 years in good health and CMV-seronegative. This chain uses TRBV6-5 with TRBJ1-5; D gene uncertain. The CDR3 spells CASSYRENQPQHF. The CDR3 DNA reads as TGTGCCAGCAGTTACCGCGAAAATCAGCCCCAGCATTTT.